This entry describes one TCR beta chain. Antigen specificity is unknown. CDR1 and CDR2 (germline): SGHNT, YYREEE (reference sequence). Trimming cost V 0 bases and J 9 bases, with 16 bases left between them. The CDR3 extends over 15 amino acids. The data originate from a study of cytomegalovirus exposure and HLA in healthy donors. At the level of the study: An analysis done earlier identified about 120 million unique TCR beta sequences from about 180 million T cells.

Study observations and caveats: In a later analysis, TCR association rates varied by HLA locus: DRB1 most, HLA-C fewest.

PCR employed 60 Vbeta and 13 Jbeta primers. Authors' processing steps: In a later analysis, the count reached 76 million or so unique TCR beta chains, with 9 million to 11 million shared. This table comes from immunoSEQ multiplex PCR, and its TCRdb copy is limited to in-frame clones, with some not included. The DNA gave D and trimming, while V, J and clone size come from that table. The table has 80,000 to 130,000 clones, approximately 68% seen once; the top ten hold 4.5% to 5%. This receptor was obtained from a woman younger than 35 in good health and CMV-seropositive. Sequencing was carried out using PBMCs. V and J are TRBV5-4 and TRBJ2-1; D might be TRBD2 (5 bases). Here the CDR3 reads CASSLDSALQSEQFF. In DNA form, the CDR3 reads TGTGCCAGCAGCTTGGATAGCGCCCTGCAAAGTGAGCAGTTCTTC.